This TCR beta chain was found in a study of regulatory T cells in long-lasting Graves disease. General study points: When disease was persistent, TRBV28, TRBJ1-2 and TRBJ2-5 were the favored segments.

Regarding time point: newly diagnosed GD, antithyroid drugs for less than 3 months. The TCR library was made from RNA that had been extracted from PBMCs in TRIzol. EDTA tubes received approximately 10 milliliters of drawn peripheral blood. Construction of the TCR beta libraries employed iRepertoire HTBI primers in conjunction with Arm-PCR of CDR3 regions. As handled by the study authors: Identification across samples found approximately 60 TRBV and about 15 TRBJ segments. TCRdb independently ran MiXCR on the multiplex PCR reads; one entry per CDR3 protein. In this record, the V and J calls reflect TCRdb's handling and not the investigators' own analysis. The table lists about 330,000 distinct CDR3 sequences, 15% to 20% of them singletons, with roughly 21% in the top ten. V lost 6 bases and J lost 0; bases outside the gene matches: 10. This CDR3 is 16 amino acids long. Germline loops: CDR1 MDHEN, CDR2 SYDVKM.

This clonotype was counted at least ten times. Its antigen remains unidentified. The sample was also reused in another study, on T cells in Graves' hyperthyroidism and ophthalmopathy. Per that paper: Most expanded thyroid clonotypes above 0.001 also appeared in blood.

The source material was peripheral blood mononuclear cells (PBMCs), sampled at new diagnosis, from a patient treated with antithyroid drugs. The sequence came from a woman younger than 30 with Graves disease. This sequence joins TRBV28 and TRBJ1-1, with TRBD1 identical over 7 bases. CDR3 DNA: TGTGCCAGCAGAAAGGGACAGAGACGAATGAACACTGAAGCTTTCTTT. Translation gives CASRKGQRRMNTEAFF.